These T cell receptor beta chains were read from a single sample in a study of blood T cell repertoires in COVID-19. Libraries were prepared by immunoSEQ multiplex PCR; TCRdb keeps only in-frame clonotypes and omits some of them. The table lists around 260,000 clones, roughly 80% of them singletons. The sequenced sample consisted of peripheral blood. The receptors stem from a man between 60 and 75 years old with acute or convalescent COVID-19. The CDR3 runs from the conserved cysteine through the conserved F or W. The D gene is left open where the match is weak.

D: TRBD1
V: TRBV27
J: TRBJ1-1
DNA: TGTGCCAGCAGTTTATCGACAGGGGGCAGGGCTGAAGCTTTCTTT
CDR3: CASSLSTGGRAEAFF

D: TRBD2
V: TRBV11-2
J: TRBJ2-1
DNA: TGTGCCAGCAGCTTAGGCACCGGGCTAGCGGGGTACAATGAGCAGTTCTTC
CDR3: CASSLGTGLAGYNEQFF

D: -
V: TRBV12-3/TRBV12-4
J: TRBJ2-7
DNA: TGTGCCACCAGTGTAGACACCTACGAGCAGTACTTC
CDR3: CATSVDTYEQYF

D: TRBD1
V: TRBV19
J: TRBJ1-3
DNA: TGTGCCAGCGGGACAGGCAGCTCTGGAAACACCATATATTTT
CDR3: CASGTGSSGNTIYF

D: TRBD1
V: TRBV6-5
J: TRBJ1-5
DNA: TGTGCCAGCGGGGACAGGGTAGGCAATCAGCCCCAGCATTTT
CDR3: CASGDRVGNQPQHF

D: -
V: TRBV11-1
J: TRBJ2-7
DNA: TGTGCCAGCAGCCCACGGGAAACAGCTTCCTACGAGCAGTACTTC
CDR3: CASSPRETASYEQYF

D: -
V: TRBV9
J: TRBJ1-2
DNA: TGTGCCAGCAGCGTAAGTCGGTATGGCTACACCTTC
CDR3: CASSVSRYGYTF

D: -
V: TRBV2
J: TRBJ1-5
DNA: TGTGCCAGCAGGCGCGGGGGGGATAGCAATCAGCCCCAGCATTTT
CDR3: CASRRGGDSNQPQHF

D: -
V: TRBV11-2
J: TRBJ1-1
DNA: TGTGCCAGCAGCTTAGGAGGTTGGTATCCCGGCCCTGAAGCTTTCTTT
CDR3: CASSLGGWYPGPEAFF

D: TRBD1
V: TRBV6-5
J: TRBJ2-7
DNA: TGTGCCAGCAGCCCGGGACAGGGCTTCGAGCAGTACTTC
CDR3: CASSPGQGFEQYF

D: -
V: TRBV5-4
J: TRBJ1-2
DNA: TGTGCCAGCAGCCTCAGGTCGGGGGGCTACAACTATGGCTACACCTTC
CDR3: CASSLRSGGYNYGYTF

D: TRBD2
V: TRBV9
J: TRBJ2-3
DNA: TGTGCCAGCAGCCGTATACTAGCGTCAGATACGCAGTATTTT
CDR3: CASSRILASDTQYF

D: -
V: TRBV5-5
J: TRBJ2-5
DNA: TGTGCCAGCAGCTGGGCAGGGGAAGAGACCCAGTACTTC
CDR3: CASSWAGEETQYF

D: -
V: TRBV6-5
J: TRBJ2-5
DNA: TGTGCCAGCAGTTACTCGGAGATCCTACGGTGGGAGACCCAGTACTTC
CDR3: CASSYSEILRWETQYF